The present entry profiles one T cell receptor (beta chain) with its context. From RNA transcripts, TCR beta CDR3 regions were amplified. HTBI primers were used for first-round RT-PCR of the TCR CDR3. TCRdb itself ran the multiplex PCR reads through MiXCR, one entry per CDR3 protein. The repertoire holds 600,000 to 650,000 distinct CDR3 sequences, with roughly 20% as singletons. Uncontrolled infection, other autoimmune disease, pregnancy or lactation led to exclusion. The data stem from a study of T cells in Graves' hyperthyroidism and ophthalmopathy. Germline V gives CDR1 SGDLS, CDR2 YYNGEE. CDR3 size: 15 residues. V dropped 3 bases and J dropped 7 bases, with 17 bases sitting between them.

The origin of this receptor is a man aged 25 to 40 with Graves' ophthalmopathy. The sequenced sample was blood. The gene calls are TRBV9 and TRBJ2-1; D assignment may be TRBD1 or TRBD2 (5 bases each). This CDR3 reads CASSERPGRLNEQFF. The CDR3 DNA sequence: TGTGCCAGCAGCGAAAGACCGGGACGACTTAATGAGCAGTTCTTC.